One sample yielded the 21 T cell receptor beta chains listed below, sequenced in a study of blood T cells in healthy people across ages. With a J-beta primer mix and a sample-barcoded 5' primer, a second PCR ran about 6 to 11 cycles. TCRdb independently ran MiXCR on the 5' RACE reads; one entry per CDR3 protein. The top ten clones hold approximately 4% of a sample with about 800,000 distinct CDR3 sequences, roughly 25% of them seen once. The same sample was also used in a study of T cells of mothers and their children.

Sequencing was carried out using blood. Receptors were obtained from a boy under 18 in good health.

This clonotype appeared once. CDR3 loop: CASSEFWVTDTQYF. The CDR3 nucleotides are TGTGCCAGCAGTGAGTTTTGGGTCACAGATACGCAGTATTTT. The V and J genes are TRBV12-3 or TRBV12-4 and TRBJ2-3; D remains unclear. The V gene lost 5 bases and the J gene lost 2 bases, with 11 bases spanning the gap. CDR3 length: 14 amino acids.

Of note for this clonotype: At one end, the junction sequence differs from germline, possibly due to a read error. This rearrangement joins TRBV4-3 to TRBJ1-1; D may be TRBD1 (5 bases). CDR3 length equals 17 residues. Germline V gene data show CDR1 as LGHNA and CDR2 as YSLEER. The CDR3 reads CASSQDYAGKLDTEASF. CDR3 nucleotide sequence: TGCGCCAGCAGCCAAGATTACGCAGGGAAGTTAGACACTGAAGCTTCCTTT.

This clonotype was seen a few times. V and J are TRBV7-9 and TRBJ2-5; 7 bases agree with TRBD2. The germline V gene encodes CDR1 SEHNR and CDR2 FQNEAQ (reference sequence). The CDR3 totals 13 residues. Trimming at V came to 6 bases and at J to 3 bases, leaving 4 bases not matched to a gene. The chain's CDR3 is CASRRGEEETQYF. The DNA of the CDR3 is TGTGCCAGCAGACGGGGGGAAGAAGAGACCCAGTACTTC.

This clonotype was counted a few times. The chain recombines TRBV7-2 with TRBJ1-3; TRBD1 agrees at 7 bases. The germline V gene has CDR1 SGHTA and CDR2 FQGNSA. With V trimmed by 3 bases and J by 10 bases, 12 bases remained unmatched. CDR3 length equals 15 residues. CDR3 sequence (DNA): TGTGCCAGCAGCTTGGGGGACAGCCGGTTTGGGACCATATATTTT. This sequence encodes CASSLGDSRFGTIYF.

The CDR3 DNA reads as TGCAGTGCTAGGGACTATTCGAGCGCGACATCCTACGAGCAGTACTTC. It is translated as CSARDYSSATSYEQYF. The V and J genes are TRBV20-1 and TRBJ2-7, with D maybe TRBD2 (6 bases). Germline V CDR1 and CDR2: DFQATT, SNEGSKA (reference sequence). Trimming took off 3 bases at V and 1 base at J, with 19 bases between the two ends. CDR3 length: 16 residues.

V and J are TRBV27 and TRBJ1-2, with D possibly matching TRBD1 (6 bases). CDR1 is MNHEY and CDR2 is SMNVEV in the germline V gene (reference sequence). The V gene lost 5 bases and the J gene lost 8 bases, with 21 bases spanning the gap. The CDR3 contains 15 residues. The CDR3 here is CASSGPGQPRDGYTF. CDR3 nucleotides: TGTGCCAGCAGTGGCCCGGGACAACCCAGGGACGGCTACACCTTC.

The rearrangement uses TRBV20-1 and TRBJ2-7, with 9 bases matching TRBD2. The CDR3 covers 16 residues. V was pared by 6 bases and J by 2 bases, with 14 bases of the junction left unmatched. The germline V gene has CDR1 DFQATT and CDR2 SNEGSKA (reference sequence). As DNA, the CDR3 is TGCAGTGCCCGGGGGGTTGGACTAGCGATGGCCTACGAGCAGTACTTC. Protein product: CSARGVGLAMAYEQYF.

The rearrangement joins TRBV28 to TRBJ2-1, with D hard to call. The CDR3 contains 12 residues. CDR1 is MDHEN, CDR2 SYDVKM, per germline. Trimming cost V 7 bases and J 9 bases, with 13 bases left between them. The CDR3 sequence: CASTNRRSEQFF. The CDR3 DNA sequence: TGTGCCAGCACTAATCGAAGGAGTGAGCAGTTCTTC.

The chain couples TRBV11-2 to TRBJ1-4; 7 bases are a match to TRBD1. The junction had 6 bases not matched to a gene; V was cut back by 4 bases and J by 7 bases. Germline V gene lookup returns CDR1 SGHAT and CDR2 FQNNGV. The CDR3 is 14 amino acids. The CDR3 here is CASSWGQPLEKLFF. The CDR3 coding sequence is TGTGCCAGCAGCTGGGGACAGCCTCTTGAAAAACTGTTTTTT. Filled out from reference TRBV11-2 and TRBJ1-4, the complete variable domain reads EAGVAQSPRYKIIEKRQSVAFWCNPISGHATLYWYQQILGQGPKLLIQFQNNGVVDDSQLPKDRFSAERLKGVDSTLKIQPAKLEDSAVYLCASSWGQPLEKLFFGSGTQLSVL.

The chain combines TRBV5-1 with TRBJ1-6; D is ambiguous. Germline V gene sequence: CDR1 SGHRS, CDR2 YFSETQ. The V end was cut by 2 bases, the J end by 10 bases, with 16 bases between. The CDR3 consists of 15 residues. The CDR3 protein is CASSLDGKISSPLHF. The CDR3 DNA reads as TGCGCCAGCAGCTTAGACGGGAAAATAAGCTCACCCCTCCACTTT.

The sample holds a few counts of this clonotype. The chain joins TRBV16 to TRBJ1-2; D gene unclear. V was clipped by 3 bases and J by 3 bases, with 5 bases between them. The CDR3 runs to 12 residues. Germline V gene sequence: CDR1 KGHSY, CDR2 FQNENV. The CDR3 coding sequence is TGTGCCAGCAGCCAGCGGGACTATGGCTACACCTTC. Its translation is CASSQRDYGYTF.

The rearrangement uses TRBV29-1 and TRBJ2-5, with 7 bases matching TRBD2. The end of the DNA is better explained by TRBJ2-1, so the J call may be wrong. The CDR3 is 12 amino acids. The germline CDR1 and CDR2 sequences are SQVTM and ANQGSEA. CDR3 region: CSGGEGYNEQFF. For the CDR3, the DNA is TGCAGCGGGGGGGAGGGATACAATGAGCAGTTCTTC.

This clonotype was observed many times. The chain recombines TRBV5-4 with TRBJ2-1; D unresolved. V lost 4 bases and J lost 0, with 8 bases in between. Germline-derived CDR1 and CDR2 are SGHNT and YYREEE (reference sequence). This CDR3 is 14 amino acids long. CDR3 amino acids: CASSLTSSYNEQFF. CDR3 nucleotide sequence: TGTGCCAGCAGCCTGACGAGCTCCTACAATGAGCAGTTCTTC.

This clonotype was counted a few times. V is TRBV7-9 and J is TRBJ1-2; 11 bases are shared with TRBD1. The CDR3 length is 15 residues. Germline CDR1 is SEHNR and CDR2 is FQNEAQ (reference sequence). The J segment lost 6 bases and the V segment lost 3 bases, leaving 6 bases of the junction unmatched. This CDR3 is CASSFTLGQGDGYTF. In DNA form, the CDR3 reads TGTGCCAGCAGCTTTACCTTGGGACAGGGGGATGGCTACACCTTC. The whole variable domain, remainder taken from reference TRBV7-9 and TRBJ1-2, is DTGVSQNPRHKITKRGQNVTFRCDPISEHNRLYWYRQTLGQGPEFLTYFQNEAQLEKSRLLSDRFSAERPKGSFSTLEIQRTEQGDSAMYLCASSFTLGQGDGYTFGSGTRLTVV.

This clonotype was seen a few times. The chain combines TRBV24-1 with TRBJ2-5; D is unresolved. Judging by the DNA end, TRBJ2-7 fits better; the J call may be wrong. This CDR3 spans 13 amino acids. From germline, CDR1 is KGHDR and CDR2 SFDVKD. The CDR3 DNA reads TGTGCCACCAGTGATTCTTCGTCAAGCGAGCAGTACTTC. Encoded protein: CATSDSSSSEQYF.

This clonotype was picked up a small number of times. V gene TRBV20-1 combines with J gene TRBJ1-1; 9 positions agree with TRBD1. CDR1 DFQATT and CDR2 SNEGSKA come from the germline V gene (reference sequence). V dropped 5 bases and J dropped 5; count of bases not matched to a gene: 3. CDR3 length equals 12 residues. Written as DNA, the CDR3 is TGCAGTGCTCCAGACAGGGGGACTGAAGCTTTCTTT. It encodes CSAPDRGTEAFF.

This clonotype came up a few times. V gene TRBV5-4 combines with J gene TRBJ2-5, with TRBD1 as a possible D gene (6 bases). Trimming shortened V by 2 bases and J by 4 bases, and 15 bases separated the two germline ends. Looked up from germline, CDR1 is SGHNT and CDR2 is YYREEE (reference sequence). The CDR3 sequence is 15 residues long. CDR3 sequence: CASSLVHRDIETQYF. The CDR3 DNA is TGTGCCAGCAGCTTAGTACACAGGGATATAGAGACCCAGTACTTC.

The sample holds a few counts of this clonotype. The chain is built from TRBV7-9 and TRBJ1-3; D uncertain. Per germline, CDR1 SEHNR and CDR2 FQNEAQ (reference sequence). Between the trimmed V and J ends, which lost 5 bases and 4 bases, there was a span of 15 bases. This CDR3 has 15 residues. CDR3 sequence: CASSLPSPSGNTIYF. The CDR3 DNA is TGTGCCAGCAGCCTACCAAGTCCGTCGGGAAACACCATATATTTT.

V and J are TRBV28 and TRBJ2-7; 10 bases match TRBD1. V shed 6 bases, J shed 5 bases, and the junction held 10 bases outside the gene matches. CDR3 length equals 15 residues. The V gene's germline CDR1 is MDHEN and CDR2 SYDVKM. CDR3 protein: CASSQRQGAPDEQYF. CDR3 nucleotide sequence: TGTGCCAGCAGCCAACGACAGGGGGCGCCCGACGAGCAGTACTTC.

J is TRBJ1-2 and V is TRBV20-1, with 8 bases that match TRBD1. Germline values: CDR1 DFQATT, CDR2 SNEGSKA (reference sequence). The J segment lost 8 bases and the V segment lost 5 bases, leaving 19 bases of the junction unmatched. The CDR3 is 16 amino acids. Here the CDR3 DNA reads TGCAGTGCTCGCCCTCCCAACAGGGGGTTCGAGGGAGGCTACACCTTC. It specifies CSARPPNRGFEGGYTF.

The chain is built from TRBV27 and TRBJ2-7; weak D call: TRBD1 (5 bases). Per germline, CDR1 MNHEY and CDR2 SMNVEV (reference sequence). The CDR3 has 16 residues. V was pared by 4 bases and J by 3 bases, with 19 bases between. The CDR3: CASSSLGQKGIYEQYF. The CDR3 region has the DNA TGTGCCAGCAGTTCCCTCGGACAAAAAGGGATCTACGAGCAGTACTTC.